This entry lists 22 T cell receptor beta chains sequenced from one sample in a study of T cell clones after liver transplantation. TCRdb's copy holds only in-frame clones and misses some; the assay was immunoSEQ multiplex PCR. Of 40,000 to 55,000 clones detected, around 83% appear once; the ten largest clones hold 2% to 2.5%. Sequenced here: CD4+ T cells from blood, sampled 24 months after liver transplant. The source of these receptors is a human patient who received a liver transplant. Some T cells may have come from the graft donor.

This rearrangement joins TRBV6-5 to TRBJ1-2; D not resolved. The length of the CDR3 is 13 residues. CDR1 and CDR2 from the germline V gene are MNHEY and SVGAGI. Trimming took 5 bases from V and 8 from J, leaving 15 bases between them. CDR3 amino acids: CASSPSSAYGYTF. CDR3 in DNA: TGTGCCAGCAGTCCCTCCTCAGCCTACGGCTACACCTTC.

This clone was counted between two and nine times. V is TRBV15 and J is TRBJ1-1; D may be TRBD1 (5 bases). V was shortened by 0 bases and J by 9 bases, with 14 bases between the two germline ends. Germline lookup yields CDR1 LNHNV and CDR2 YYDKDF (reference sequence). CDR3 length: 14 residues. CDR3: CATSRDGDSRKAFF. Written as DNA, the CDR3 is TGTGCCACCAGCAGAGATGGAGACAGTAGGAAAGCTTTCTTT.

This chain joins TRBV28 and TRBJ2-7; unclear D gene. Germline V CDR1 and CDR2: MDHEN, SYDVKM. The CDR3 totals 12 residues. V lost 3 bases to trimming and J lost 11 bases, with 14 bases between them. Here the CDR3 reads CASSLDQRQEYF. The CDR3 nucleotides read TGTGCCAGCAGTTTGGACCAGAGACAAGAGTACTTC.

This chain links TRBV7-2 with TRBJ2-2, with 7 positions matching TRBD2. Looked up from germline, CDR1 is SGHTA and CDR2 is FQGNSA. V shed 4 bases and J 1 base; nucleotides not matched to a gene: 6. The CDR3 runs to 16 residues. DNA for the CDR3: TGTGCCAGCAGCTCCCGGGTAGCGGGGAACACCGGGGAGCTGTTTTTT. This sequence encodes CASSSRVAGNTGELFF. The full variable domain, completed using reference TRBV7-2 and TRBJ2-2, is GAGVSQSPSNKVTEKGKDVELRCDPISGHTALYWYRQSLGQGLEFLIYFQGNSAPDKSGLPSDRFSAERTGGSVSTLTIQRTQQEDSAVYLCASSSRVAGNTGELFFGEGSRLTVL.

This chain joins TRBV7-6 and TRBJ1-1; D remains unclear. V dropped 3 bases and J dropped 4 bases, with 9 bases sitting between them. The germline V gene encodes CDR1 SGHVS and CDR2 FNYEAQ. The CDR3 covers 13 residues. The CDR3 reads CASSFSRVTEAFF. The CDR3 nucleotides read TGTGCCAGCAGCTTTTCCCGGGTCACTGAAGCTTTCTTT.

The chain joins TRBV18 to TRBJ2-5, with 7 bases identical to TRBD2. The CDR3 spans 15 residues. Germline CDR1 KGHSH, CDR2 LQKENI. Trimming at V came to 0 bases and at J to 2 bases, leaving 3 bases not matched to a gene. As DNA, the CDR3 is TGTGCCAGCTCACCACCGGGAGGGCGACAAGAGACCCAGTACTTC. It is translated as CASSPPGGRQETQYF. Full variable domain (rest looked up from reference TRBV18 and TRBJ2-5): NAGVMQNPRHLVRRRGQEARLRCSPMKGHSHVYWYRQLPEEGLKFMVYLQKENIIDESGMPKERFSAEFPKEGPSILRIQQVVRGDSAAYFCASSPPGGRQETQYFGPGTRLLVL.

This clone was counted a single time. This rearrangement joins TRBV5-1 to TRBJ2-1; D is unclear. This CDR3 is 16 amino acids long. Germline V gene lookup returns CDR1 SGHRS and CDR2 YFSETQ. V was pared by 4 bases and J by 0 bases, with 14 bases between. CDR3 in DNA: TGCGCCAGCAGCCCCGAGCCAGTTTCCTCCTACAATGAGCAGTTCTTC. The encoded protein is CASSPEPVSSYNEQFF. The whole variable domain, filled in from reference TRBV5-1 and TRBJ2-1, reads KAGVTQTPRYLIKTRGQQVTLSCSPISGHRSVSWYQQTPGQGLQFLFEYFSETQRNKGNFPGRFSGRQFSNSRSEMNVSTLELGDSALYLCASSPEPVSSYNEQFFGPGTRLTVL.

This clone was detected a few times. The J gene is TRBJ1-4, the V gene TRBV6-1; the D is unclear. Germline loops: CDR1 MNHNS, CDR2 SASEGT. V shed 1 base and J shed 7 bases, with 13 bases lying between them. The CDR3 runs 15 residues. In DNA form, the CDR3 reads TGTGCCAGCAGTGAAGGGACTCAGTTAGGTGAAAAACTGTTTTTT. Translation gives CASSEGTQLGEKLFF.

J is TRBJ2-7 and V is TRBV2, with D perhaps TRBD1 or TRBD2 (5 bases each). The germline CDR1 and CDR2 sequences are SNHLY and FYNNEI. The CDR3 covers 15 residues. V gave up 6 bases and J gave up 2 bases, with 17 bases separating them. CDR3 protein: CASSRGGTSPYEQYF. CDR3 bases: TGTGCCAGCAGCCGAGGTGGGACGAGTCCCTACGAGCAGTACTTC. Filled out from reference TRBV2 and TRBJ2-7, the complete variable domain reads EPEVTQTPSHQVTQMGQEVILRCVPISNHLYFYWYRQILGQKVEFLVSFYNNEISEKSEIFDDQFSVERPDGSNFTLKIRSTKLEDSAMYFCASSRGGTSPYEQYFGPGTRLTVT.

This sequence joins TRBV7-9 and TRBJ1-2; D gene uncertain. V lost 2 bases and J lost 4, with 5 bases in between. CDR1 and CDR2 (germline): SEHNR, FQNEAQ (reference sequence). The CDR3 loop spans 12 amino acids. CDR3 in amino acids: CASSLKGYGYTF. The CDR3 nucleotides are TGTGCCAGCAGCTTAAAGGGCTATGGCTACACCTTC.

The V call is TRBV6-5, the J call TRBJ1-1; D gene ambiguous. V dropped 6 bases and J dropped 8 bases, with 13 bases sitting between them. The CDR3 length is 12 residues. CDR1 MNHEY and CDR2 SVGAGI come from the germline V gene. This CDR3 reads CASRTRESEAFF. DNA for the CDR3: TGTGCCAGCAGGACTCGGGAGTCCGAAGCTTTCTTT.

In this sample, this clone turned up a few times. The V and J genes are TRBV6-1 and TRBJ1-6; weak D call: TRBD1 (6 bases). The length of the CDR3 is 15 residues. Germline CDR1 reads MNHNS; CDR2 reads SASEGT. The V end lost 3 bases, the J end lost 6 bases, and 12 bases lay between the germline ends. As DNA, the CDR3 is TGTGCCAGCAGTGAGACACAGGGAGGTAATTCACCCCTCCACTTT. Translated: CASSETQGGNSPLHF.

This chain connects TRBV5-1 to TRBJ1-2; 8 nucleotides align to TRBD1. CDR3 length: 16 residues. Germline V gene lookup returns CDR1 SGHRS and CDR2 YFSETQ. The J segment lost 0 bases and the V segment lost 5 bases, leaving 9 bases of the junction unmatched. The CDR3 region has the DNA TGCGCCAGCAGTCGGGCGACAGGGGCCTCTAACTATGGCTACACCTTC. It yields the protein CASSRATGASNYGYTF.

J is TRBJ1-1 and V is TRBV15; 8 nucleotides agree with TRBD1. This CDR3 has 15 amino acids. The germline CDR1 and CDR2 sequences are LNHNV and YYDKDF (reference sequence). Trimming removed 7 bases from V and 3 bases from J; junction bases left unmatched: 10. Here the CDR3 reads CATTPRGRHDTEAFF. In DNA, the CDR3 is TGTGCCACCACCCCCAGGGGGCGTCATGACACTGAAGCTTTCTTT.

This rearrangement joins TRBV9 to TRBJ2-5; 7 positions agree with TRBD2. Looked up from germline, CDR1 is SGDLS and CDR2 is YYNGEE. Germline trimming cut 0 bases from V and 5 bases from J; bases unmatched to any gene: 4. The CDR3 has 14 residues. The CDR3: CASSVVGGIETQYF. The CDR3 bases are TGTGCCAGCAGCGTAGTCGGGGGGATCGAGACCCAGTACTTC.

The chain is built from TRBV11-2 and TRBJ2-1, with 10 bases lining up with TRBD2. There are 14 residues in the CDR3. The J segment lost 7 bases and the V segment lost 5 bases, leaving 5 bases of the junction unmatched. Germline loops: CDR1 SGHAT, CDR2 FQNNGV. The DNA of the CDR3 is TGTGCCAGCAGCCCTAGCGGGGGCAGAAATGAGCAGTTCTTC. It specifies CASSPSGGRNEQFF.

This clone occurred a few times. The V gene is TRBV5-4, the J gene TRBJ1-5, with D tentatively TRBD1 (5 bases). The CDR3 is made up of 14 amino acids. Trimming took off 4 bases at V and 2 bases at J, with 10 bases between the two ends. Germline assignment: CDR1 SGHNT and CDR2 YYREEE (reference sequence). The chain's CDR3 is CASSRGGGNQPQHF. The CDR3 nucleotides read TGTGCCAGCAGCAGGGGTGGTGGCAATCAGCCCCAGCATTTT.

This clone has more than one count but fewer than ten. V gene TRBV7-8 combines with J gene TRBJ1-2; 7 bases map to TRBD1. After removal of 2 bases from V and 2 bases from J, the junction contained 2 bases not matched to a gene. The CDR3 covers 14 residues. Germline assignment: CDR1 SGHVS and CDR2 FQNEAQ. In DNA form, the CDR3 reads TGTGCCAGCAGCTTACAGACAGGGAACTATGGCTACACCTTC. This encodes CASSLQTGNYGYTF. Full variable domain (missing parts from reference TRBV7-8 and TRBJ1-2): GAGVSQSPRYKVAKRGQDVALRCDPISGHVSLFWYQQALGQGPEFLTYFQNEAQLDKSGLPSDRFFAERPEGSVSTLKIQRTQQEDSAVYLCASSLQTGNYGYTFGSGTRLTVV.

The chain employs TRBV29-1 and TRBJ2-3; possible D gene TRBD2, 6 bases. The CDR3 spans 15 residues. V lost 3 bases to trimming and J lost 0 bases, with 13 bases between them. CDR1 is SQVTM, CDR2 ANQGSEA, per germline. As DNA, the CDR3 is TGCAGCGTTGACCCCAGCGGGCGAAGCACAGATACGCAGTATTTT. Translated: CSVDPSGRSTDTQYF.

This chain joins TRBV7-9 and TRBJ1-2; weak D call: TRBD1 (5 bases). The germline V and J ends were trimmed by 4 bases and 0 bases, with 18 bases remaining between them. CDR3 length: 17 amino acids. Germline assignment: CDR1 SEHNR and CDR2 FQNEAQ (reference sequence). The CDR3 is CASSSWLGRASNYGYTF. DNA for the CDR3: TGTGCCAGCAGCTCTTGGCTCGGCAGGGCCTCTAACTATGGCTACACCTTC.

Here the CDR3 DNA reads TGTGCCATAGGACTGGGAAACACCATATATTTT. This sequence encodes CAIGLGNTIYF. The chain carries TRBV7-2 and TRBJ1-3; D gene uncertain. CDR1 is SGHTA and CDR2 is FQGNSA in the germline V gene. Trimming shortened V by 10 bases and J by 4 bases, and 8 bases separated the two germline ends. The CDR3 extends over 11 amino acids.

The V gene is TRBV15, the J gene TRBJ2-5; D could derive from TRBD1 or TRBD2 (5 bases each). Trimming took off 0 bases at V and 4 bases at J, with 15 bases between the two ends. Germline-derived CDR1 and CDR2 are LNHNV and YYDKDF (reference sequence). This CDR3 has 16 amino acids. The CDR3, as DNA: TGTGCCACCAGCAGAGAGGAACCCCCGGGGACAGAGACCCAGTACTTC. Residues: CATSREEPPGTETQYF.